The entry below gives a single T cell receptor (beta chain) sequence along with its context. Its specificity is not known. These data come from a study of post-analysis software for immune sequencing data. Study overall: Some patients lacked subtype; others had relapsing-remitting, secondary progressive or progressive-relapsing disease. Study-level results: Roughly 5 TRBV segments were significantly more frequent in patients than in controls. TRBV5-6, TRBV5-1 and TRBV20-1 were among these segments. Under F measure analysis, samples from one preparation batch co-clustered strongly.

Included in the TCR beta cDNA libraries were unique molecular identifiers. TCRdb recomputed calls from the PCR reads with MiXCR, one row per CDR3 protein. The profile shows about 540,000 distinct CDR3 sequences, 34% of them singletons. Germline V lookup: CDR1 DFQATT, CDR2 SNEGSKA (reference sequence). Trimming cost V 3 bases and J 4 bases; bases outside gene matches: 15. The CDR3 runs to 17 residues. V is TRBV20-1 and J is TRBJ2-1; 7 positions agree with TRBD2. This clonotype originated in a girl under 18 with multiple sclerosis. Sequenced input: blood. Written as DNA, the CDR3 is TGCAGTGCTAGTAGCAGCGGGGTACCCGAAATTTACAATGAGCAGTTCTTC. Translated, it gives CSASSSGVPEIYNEQFF.